These T cell receptor beta chains were read from a single sample in a study of CD4 T cells in relation to SARS-CoV-2 and coronaviruses. The method was immunoSEQ multiplex PCR; TCRdb's version includes in-frame clones alone and lacks a portion of them. The table has about 56,000 clones, about 90% seen once. Sequencing was carried out using naive CD4+ T cells from PBMCs. The receptors derive from an adult with COVID-19. Each CDR3 is given with its conserved first and last residue. Clone size is given for some rows only: seen once, a few or many times, or a class if the clone is expanded.

clone_size	v_call	cdr3_aa
-	TRBV18	CASLPSRDLYGYTF
-	TRBV5-1	CASSLDLSGRYEQYF
-	TRBV10-2	CASSELADNEQFF
once	TRBV7-2	CASSAAGDTQYF
-	TRBV10-1	CASSRFEGSYEQYF
-	TRBV2	CASRVGLAGGDGELFF
few	TRBV30	CAWSVSGFDYGYTF
-	TRBV7-9	CASSLGGGAETQYF
once	TRBV5-1	CASSFRGQETQYF
-	TRBV25-1	CASSESRGQGFDIQYF
-	TRBV30	CAWIPAGTNTEAFF
-	TRBV7-9	CASSRGTSGNEQYF
few	TRBV15	CATSSRDSPLHF
-	TRBV10-3	CAIRATGLDTEAFF
-	TRBV5-1	CASSLLIRSSYEQYF
-	TRBV2	CASSGGVEQYF
once	TRBV6-5	CASSSWTTNEQFF
-	TRBV11-2	CASSGDLNEKLFF
-	TRBV2	CASSDSTDTQYF
-	TRBV7-8	CASSLALEGKLFF
-	TRBV28	CASSLTGFASGRVSYNEQFF
few	TRBV2	CASSGFGGANYGYTF
-	TRBV19	CASISDAGSGNTIYF
once	TRBV5-8	CASSLSPSNQPQHF
few	TRBV10-3	CAISGQNTDTQYF
-	TRBV5-1	CASSRDGGGPYNEQFF
-	TRBV5-4	CASSFGDSGNTIYF
-	TRBV2	CASSDEAGRGYGYTF
-	TRBV15	CATSREGGEQYF
-	TRBV7-2	CASRPGGGTDTQYF
once	TRBV6-6	CASILRAGVRGDEQFF
-	TRBV5-8	CASSARLAGVIRNEQFF
-	TRBV30	CAWREGGVVYGYTF
-	TRBV18	CASSQGVDSRNEKLFF
-	TRBV6-2/TRBV6-3	CASSTQGPDTQYF
-	TRBV5-6	CASSLAKNYGYTF
-	TRBV3-1/TRBV3-2	CASSQEVAGGGEQFF
-	TRBV11-2	CASSRYEFYEQYF
-	TRBV19	CASSILGDTQYF
few	TRBV3-1/TRBV3-2	CASSQVSTNQPQHF
-	TRBV6-5	CASSLAGGLEETQYF
-	TRBV5-1	CASSLVAGKLNNEQFF
-	TRBV19	CASSGGIYSNQPQHF
-	TRBV28	CASSLGGREGTQYF
-	TRBV7-2	CASSLALRSSYNSPLHF
-	TRBV29-1	CSIKSTDTQYF
once	TRBV4-1	CASSQVLRGTEAFF
-	TRBV2	CASISQRGSGETQYF
once	TRBV2	CASSHRVVTGGNQPQHF
-	TRBV18	CASSPRTGTMNTEAFF
-	TRBV2	CASSAEAVGELFF
-	TRBV27	CASSPRQPGLAGYGAYNEQFF
once	TRBV5-1	CASSSRDSYNSPLHF
-	TRBV5-1	CASTWAETDTQYF